This TCR beta chain emerged from a study of T cells in pancreatic ductal adenocarcinoma. Study findings and constraints: Blood had more productive templates and around 8.6-fold more unique clonotypes than tumor. Enrichment of CD45RO+ effector over naive T cells in tumors may bias clonality.

Turning to this clone: Its antigen is still unknown.

Trimming stripped 8 bases from V and 3 bases from J, with 11 bases between. Germline CDR1 and CDR2: MNHNS and SASEGT. This CDR3 is 12 amino acids long. Sequencing used immunoSEQ multiplex PCR; TCRdb keeps in-frame clones, though not all of them. The table shows over 90,000 clones, with more than 90% occurring only once. Selected pancreatic ductal adenocarcinoma patients had undergone surgery without neoadjuvant therapy. The source material was PBMCs. This rearrangement joins TRBV6-1 to TRBJ2-7; D is possibly TRBD1 (6 bases). This clonotype was sampled from a human donor with pancreatic ductal adenocarcinoma. As DNA, the CDR3 is TGTGCCAGCGGGACAAGCATCTACGAGCAGTACTTC. It translates to CASGTSIYEQYF.